This is a list of T cell receptor beta chains from one sample in a study of T-cell reconstitution after alpha-beta-depleted transplantation in children. TCRdb ran MiXCR on the PCR reads and lists one entry per CDR3 protein. Of 70,000 to 95,000 distinct CDR3 sequences listed, 15% to 20% are singletons. Sequences were derived from PBMCs, mostly from graft donor cells, sampled 360 days after TCRalphabeta/CD19-depleted stem cell transplant. The origin of the receptors is a male patient between 2 and 10 years old who had a stem cell transplant for acute lymphoblastic leukemia, so the T cells may come from the graft donor. Each CDR3 is given with its conserved first and last residue. Each record gives: clone size, D gene, J gene, V gene, CDR3 DNA, CDR3 protein. A D gene is named only where the DNA matches it firmly. Clone size is given for some rows only: seen once, a few or many times, or a class if the clone is expanded.

few - TRBJ2-2 TRBV7-9 TGTGCCAGCAGCTTAGGCCCGGGCGGGAAGAACACCGGGGAGCTGTTTTTT CASSLGPGGKNTGELFF
many - TRBJ2-1 TRBV5-1 TGCGCCAGCAGCGTACAGGAGCATGAGCAGTTCTTC CASSVQEHEQFF
- TRBD2 TRBJ2-1 TRBV3-1 TGTGCCAGCAGGAGCGGGAGGTACGGCAATGAGCAGTTCTTC CASRSGRYGNEQFF
- - TRBJ1-2 TRBV20-1 TGCAGTGCTAGAGGCCCAGAGGGCTACACCTTC CSARGPEGYTF
- - TRBJ2-3 TRBV10-3 TGTGCCACCCGACAGGTCATCACAGATACGCAGTATTTT CATRQVITDTQYF
- TRBD2 TRBJ2-2 TRBV24-1 TGTGCCACCAGTGGTCCCCAGGGAGGGGCCGGGGAGCTGTTTTTT CATSGPQGGAGELFF
- - TRBJ1-1 TRBV10-3 TGTGCCATCAGTGGCCGAACAGGGAGGATCACTGAAGCTTTCTTT CAISGRTGRITEAFF
- - TRBJ1-5 TRBV10-3 TGTGCCACCAGGGGTAGGGAGAATAGCAATCAGCCCCAGCATTTT CATRGRENSNQPQHF
few TRBD1 TRBJ2-4 TRBV28 TGTGCCAGCAGTTGGGATTTCCGGGACAGGGCAATCAAAAACATTCAGTACTTC CASSWDFRDRAIKNIQYF
- TRBD1 TRBJ1-5 TRBV12-3/TRBV12-4 TGTGCCAGCAGCACGACAGGGGGCGCTCATCAGCCCCAGCATTTT CASSTTGGAHQPQHF
- - TRBJ2-7 TRBV30 TGTGCCTGGAGGTTGTGGCAGGGGCTGGGGGAGCAGTACTTC CAWRLWQGLGEQYF
few - TRBJ2-3 TRBV5-1 TGCGCCAGCAGCTTAGGGGGAGTAGCGAAAGATACGCAGTATTTT CASSLGGVAKDTQYF
many - TRBJ2-2 TRBV12-3/TRBV12-4 TGTGCCAGCGTCCGTAGGGGGGCACGAGGCACCGGGGAGCTGTTTTTT CASVRRGARGTGELFF
- - TRBJ1-1 TRBV20-1 TGCAGTGCTAACAGGGATGGGAACACTGAAGCTTTCTTT CSANRDGNTEAFF
many - TRBJ2-2 TRBV5-1 TGCGCCAGCAGCCGACCTCAAGGTGACACCGGGGAGCTGTTTTTT CASSRPQGDTGELFF
few TRBD1 TRBJ2-7 TRBV7-8 TGTGCCAGCAGCTTTGGGGGACAGTGGGACGGTGTCCCCTACGAGCAGTACTTC CASSFGGQWDGVPYEQYF
many - TRBJ2-1 TRBV3-1 TGTGCCAGCAGCCTCCGCCTAGCCTTTGAGCAGTTCTTC CASSLRLAFEQFF
few TRBD2 TRBJ2-1 TRBV10-2 TGCGCCAGCCGAGGAGGCGGGAGTTGGAATGAGCAGTTCTTC CASRGGGSWNEQFF
- TRBD2 TRBJ2-1 TRBV10-3 TGTGCCATCAGTGAGGGTCTTTGGGGACTAGCGGGTTACAATGAGCAGTTCTTC CAISEGLWGLAGYNEQFF
few - TRBJ1-1 TRBV12-3/TRBV12-4 TGTGCCAGCAGTTTATGGCCCGGGAAGCGGAGGAACACTGAAGCTTTCTTT CASSLWPGKRRNTEAFF
- - TRBJ2-7 TRBV5-1 TGCGCCAGCAGCTTTCGGACCCCCTACGAGCAGTACTTC CASSFRTPYEQYF
- TRBD2 TRBJ2-1 TRBV7-9 TGTGCCAGCAGCTCGGGACTAGCGAAGCAGTTCTTC CASSSGLAKQFF
many - TRBJ2-1 TRBV6-1 TGTGCCAGCAGCCTAAGGAGGGTCTCCTACAATGAGCAGTTCTTC CASSLRRVSYNEQFF
- - TRBJ1-1 TRBV6-5 TGTGCCAGCAGTTACTCGGACAGAATGAACACTGAAGCTTTCTTT CASSYSDRMNTEAFF
- - TRBJ2-7 TRBV5-1 TGCGCCAGCAGCTTGGCCAAGGCGTCCCCCGAGCAGTACTTC CASSLAKASPEQYF
- - TRBJ1-4 TRBV12-3/TRBV12-4 TGTGCCAGCAGTTTAGCTGGGGGAAAACTGTTTTTT CASSLAGGKLFF
few TRBD1 TRBJ2-7 TRBV6-5 TGTGCCAGCAGTTACTCCGGGACAGGGGCTTTCGAGCAGTACTTC CASSYSGTGAFEQYF
- - TRBJ1-1 TRBV5-1 TGCGCCAGCAGCACCGGACAGAACACTGAAGCTTTCTTT CASSTGQNTEAFF
many - TRBJ1-2 TRBV6-5 TGTGCCAGCGAGAGGGGGTCCGGCTATGGCTACACCTTC CASERGSGYGYTF
many - TRBJ2-5 TRBV7-9 TGTGCCAGCCAGAAAACAGGGATGTACCAAGAGACCCAGTACTTC CASQKTGMYQETQYF
many TRBD2 TRBJ2-2 TRBV12-3/TRBV12-4 TGTGCCAGCAGAGGACTAGCGGGAAACACCGGGGAGCTGTTTTTT CASRGLAGNTGELFF
few TRBD2 TRBJ2-7 TRBV5-1 TGCGCCAGCAGCTTTAGGGAGGGCCGTGAGCAGTACTTC CASSFREGREQYF
- - TRBJ2-7 TRBV6-1 TGTGCCAGCAGGCACGAGGGGGGACGCTACGAGCAGTACTTC CASRHEGGRYEQYF
- - TRBJ1-1 TRBV29-1 TGCAGCGCCGGAGAAAGGGGTCGGGACACTGAAGCTTTCTTT CSAGERGRDTEAFF
- - TRBJ2-7 TRBV18 TGTGCCAGCTCATACGCATCCTACGAGCAGTACTTC CASSYASYEQYF
few - TRBJ2-3 TRBV20-1 TGCAGTGCCACGATGGAGGGCAGGGGGTTATACACAGATACGCAGTATTTT CSATMEGRGLYTDTQYF
- - TRBJ1-2 TRBV6-5 TGTGCCTCCTCGTCCCGGGTCTATGGCTACACCTTC CASSSRVYGYTF
- - TRBJ1-3 TRBV25-1 TGTGCCAGCAGTGAATATGACACAGCGGAAAACACCATATATTTT CASSEYDTAENTIYF
- TRBD2 TRBJ2-1 TRBV4-1 TGCGCCAGCAGCCAAGATCAGCGGGACCCCTACAATGAGCAGTTCTTC CASSQDQRDPYNEQFF
- - TRBJ2-7 TRBV20-1 TGCAGTGCTAGGACAGCGAGCTCCTACGAGCAGTACTTC CSARTASSYEQYF
few - TRBJ2-1 TRBV18 TGTGCCAGCTCACCCATTGCAGGTACCTACAATGAGCAGTTCTTC CASSPIAGTYNEQFF
- - TRBJ2-1 TRBV21-1 TGTGCCAGCAGCAGGGGAAGAGGAAGAAATGAGCAGTTCTTC CASSRGRGRNEQFF
few - TRBJ1-5 TRBV21-1 TGTGCCAGCAGCAAACCGAGGGTGATTCAGCCCCAGCATTTT CASSKPRVIQPQHF
- TRBD1 TRBJ1-5 TRBV24-1 TGTGCCACCAGTGAGCCAGGGGGGCAGCCCCAGCATTTT CATSEPGGQPQHF
many TRBD2 TRBJ2-3 TRBV7-9 TGTGCCAGCAGCCCTGTAAGCGGGAGACTTTCGGATACGCAGTATTTT CASSPVSGRLSDTQYF
few TRBD2 TRBJ2-7 TRBV5-1 TGCGCCAGCAGCAAGGGACTAGCGGGTTACTTCTCCTACGAGCAGTACTTC CASSKGLAGYFSYEQYF
- TRBD2 TRBJ2-3 TRBV7-9 TGTGCCAGCAGCTTAGGAGCGGGAGAGGAGTATTTT CASSLGAGEEYF